A single sample is the source of the 15 T cell receptor beta chains below, sequenced in a study of blood T cell repertoires in COVID-19. Here immunoSEQ multiplex PCR was the method, and the copy in TCRdb shows in-frame clones only, minus some. The sample includes around 67,000 clones, 85% to 90% of them seen just once. The sample taken for sequencing was peripheral blood. The receptors were gathered from a woman of 80 years or more with active or convalescent COVID-19.

The CDR3 DNA reads as TGCGCCAGCAGCTCGAGCGGGGGACGCACAGATACGCAGTATTTT. Encoded protein: CASSSSGGRTDTQYF. The chain uses TRBV5-1 and TRBJ2-3; 8 bases agree with TRBD2. There are 15 residues in the CDR3. The V gene's germline CDR1 is SGHRS and CDR2 YFSETQ. V was pared by 3 bases and J by 1 base, with 4 bases of the junction left unmatched.

The chain joins TRBV7-9 to TRBJ1-2; D is unresolved. The length of the CDR3 is 12 residues. CDR1 is SEHNR, CDR2 FQNEAQ, per germline (reference sequence). The germline V and J ends were trimmed by 4 bases and 8 bases, with 11 bases remaining between them. The CDR3 reads CASSWEGSGYTF. The CDR3 DNA follows: TGTGCCAGCAGCTGGGAGGGTAGCGGCTACACCTTC.

The V gene is TRBV19, the J gene TRBJ2-7, with 8 positions matching TRBD1. The V and J ends lost 6 bases and 7 bases, in that order; junction bases with no gene match: 11. This CDR3 region has 14 residues. CDR1 LNHDA and CDR2 SQIVND come from the germline V gene (reference sequence). In DNA, the CDR3 is TGTGCCAGTAGGCAAACCGGGACAGGATTTGAGCAGTACTTC. Translating it yields CASRQTGTGFEQYF.

This clone was detected only once. The chain combines TRBV7-8 with TRBJ1-4; 11 bases fit TRBD1. V was pared by 5 bases and J by 8 bases, with 7 bases of the junction left unmatched. Germline V lookup: CDR1 SGHVS, CDR2 FQNEAQ. CDR3 length: 15 amino acids. Written as DNA, the CDR3 is TGTGCCAGCAGCCCCCCGGGGACAGGGGGGGAAAAACTGTTTTTT. Translated, it gives CASSPPGTGGEKLFF.

The chain recombines TRBV5-1 with TRBJ2-7; D not certain. The CDR3 length is 12 residues. Trimming removed 0 bases at V and 4 bases at J, with 5 bases between. Germline V gives CDR1 SGHRS, CDR2 YFSETQ. The CDR3 spells CASSLDRYEQYF. The CDR3 bases are TGCGCCAGCAGCTTGGATAGATACGAGCAGTACTTC.

The chain is built from TRBV11-1 and TRBJ2-7; 9 nucleotides align to TRBD2. The CDR3 is made up of 14 amino acids. Germline values: CDR1 SGHAT, CDR2 FQDESV (reference sequence). V dropped 5 bases and J dropped 4; count of bases not matched to a gene: 6. CDR3 DNA: TGTGCCAGCAGCCCCGGGAGCGGGAGGTACGAGCAGTACTTC. Its protein product is CASSPGSGRYEQYF.

J is TRBJ1-6 and V is TRBV4-1, with 9 bases aligning to TRBD1. CDR3 length: 16 residues. Germline CDR1 reads MGHRA; CDR2 reads YSYEKL. Unmatched junction bases numbered 4, after V lost 3 bases and J lost 4 bases. CDR3 sequence reads: CASSHPGTGYNSPLHF. DNA for the CDR3: TGCGCCAGCAGCCACCCCGGGACAGGGTATAATTCACCCCTCCACTTT.

This chain uses TRBV18 with TRBJ1-5, with TRBD1 matching over 12 bases. This CDR3 contains 17 residues. J gave up 2 bases and V 3 bases, and 5 bases lay outside the gene matches. CDR1 and CDR2 from the germline V gene are KGHSH and LQKENI. CDR3 in DNA: TGTGCCAGCTCACCTCGGGGACAGGGGGCTGGCAATCAGCCCCAGCATTTT. As protein: CASSPRGQGAGNQPQHF.

The V call is TRBV7-2, the J call TRBJ1-1, with 7 bases identical to TRBD1. The CDR3 runs 14 residues. V shed 2 bases, J shed 9 bases, and the junction held 9 bases outside the gene matches. The germline CDR1 and CDR2 sequences are SGHTA and FQGNSA. The CDR3 sequence: CASSLQGTDRKAFF. The DNA of the CDR3 is TGTGCCAGCAGCTTACAAGGGACAGACAGGAAAGCTTTCTTT.

The rearrangement joins TRBV11-3 to TRBJ1-2; 10 nucleotides align to TRBD1. The germline V gene has CDR1 SGHNT and CDR2 YENEEA. Germline trimming cut 5 bases from V and 4 bases from J; bases unmatched to any gene: 4. The length of the CDR3 is 14 residues. The CDR3 here is CASSPRTGGYGYTF. CDR3 coding DNA: TGTGCCAGCAGCCCCCGGACAGGGGGCTATGGCTACACCTTC.

The V and J genes are TRBV12-3 or TRBV12-4 and TRBJ2-3; 7 nucleotides agree with TRBD1. The CDR3 is made up of 12 amino acids. With 7 bases clipped from V and 6 bases from J, the junction kept 4 bases outside the gene matches. For the CDR3, the DNA is TGTGCCAGCACCCAGGGGGTGGATACGCAGTATTTT. Translation: CASTQGVDTQYF.

The genes are TRBV7-6 and TRBJ2-3, with 7 nucleotides matching TRBD2. CDR3 length: 17 amino acids. J lost 6 bases, V lost 1 base, and 13 bases had no gene match. CDR1 is SGHVS and CDR2 is FNYEAQ in the germline V gene. The CDR3 sequence: CASSLDPSGAGSDTQYF. The CDR3 bases are TGTGCCAGCAGCTTAGATCCTAGCGGAGCCGGGTCGGATACGCAGTATTTT.

The gene calls are TRBV18 and TRBJ2-7; TRBD2 matches at 12 bases. Germline lookup yields CDR1 KGHSH and CDR2 LQKENI. The V and J ends lost 0 bases and 4 bases, in that order; junction bases with no gene match: 7. CDR3 length: 17 residues. The CDR3: CASSPPAGGLAGYEQYF. The CDR3 nucleotides read TGTGCCAGCTCACCACCGGCTGGGGGACTAGCGGGTTACGAGCAGTACTTC.

V usage is TRBV5-1 and J usage is TRBJ2-7; no reliable D call. Trimming cost V 5 bases and J 0 bases, with 9 bases left between them. The CDR3 length is 13 residues. From germline, CDR1 is SGHRS and CDR2 YFSETQ. In DNA form, the CDR3 reads TGCGCCAGCAGGCGTCCCCCCTCCTACGAGCAGTACTTC. Translation: CASRRPPSYEQYF.

The V and J genes are TRBV29-1 and TRBJ2-3; 8 bases align to TRBD1. The J segment lost 1 base and the V segment lost 4 bases, leaving 7 bases of the junction unmatched. The germline gives CDR1 SQVTM, CDR2 ANQGSEA. The CDR3 totals 15 residues. The CDR3 nucleotides read TGCAGCGTTGCCAAAGTGGGACAGGGCACAGATACGCAGTATTTT. Translating gives CSVAKVGQGTDTQYF.